The clone carrying this TCR beta chain came up once. Authors' data handling: Amplifying reference gene primers gave estimates of nucleated cell counts. Sequencing used immunoSEQ multiplex PCR; TCRdb keeps in-frame clones, though not all of them. The V and J calls and clone size come from that table; D and trimming were worked out from the DNA. The sample has a few hundred thousand clones, roughly 84% seen once. The data were taken from a study of blood T cell repertoires in COVID-19. The CDR3 contains 14 residues. V was shortened by 5 bases and J by 0 bases, with 8 bases between the two germline ends. In germline, CDR1 is SGHRS, CDR2 YFSETQ. Participants were placed into cohorts based on the clinical history they reported.

Sequenced material: PBMCs or T cells enriched from blood (not recorded which). V is TRBV5-1 and J is TRBJ1-4; tentative D call: TRBD1 (5 bases). The TCR originated in a woman aged 40 to 50 who had recovered from COVID-19. The CDR3 loop is CASSRGSTNEKLFF. CDR3 nucleotides: TGCGCCAGCAGTAGGGGTTCAACTAATGAAAAACTGTTTTTT.